These 8 T cell receptor beta chains share one sample of origin, sequenced in a study of blood T cell repertoires in COVID-19. Data came from immunoSEQ multiplex PCR; TCRdb stores just in-frame clones and leaves some out. The repertoire holds 290,000 or so clones, with 87% as singletons. The sequenced sample consisted of peripheral blood. The origin of the receptors is a man aged 18 to 35 with active or convalescent COVID-19.

V usage is TRBV25-1 and J usage is TRBJ2-2; D is uncertain. There are 14 residues in the CDR3. V was pared by 8 bases and J by 5 bases, with 15 bases between. Germline V gene data show CDR1 as MGHDK and CDR2 as SYGVNS. The CDR3 nucleotides read TGTGCCAGCCTAAGCAACCTCTTAACCGGGGAGCTGTTTTTT. This sequence encodes CASLSNLLTGELFF.

V is TRBV11-2 and J is TRBJ1-2; 8 bases are shared with TRBD1. The germline CDR1 and CDR2 sequences are SGHAT and FQNNGV. The CDR3 covers 14 residues. V lost 4 bases to trimming and J lost 2 bases; unmatched junction nucleotides: 3. DNA of the CDR3: TGTGCCAGCAGCTCCTGGACAGGGAACTATGGCTACACCTTC. It codes for CASSSWTGNYGYTF.

The J gene is TRBJ2-5, the V gene TRBV11-2; the D gene is possibly TRBD2 (6 bases). Germline values: CDR1 SGHAT, CDR2 FQNNGV. Trimming took off 3 bases at V and 2 bases at J, with 13 bases between the two ends. The CDR3 is 15 residues long. The CDR3 coding sequence is TGTGCCAGCAGCTTCCATCGGGGGACGCAAGAGACCCAGTACTTC. Amino acid sequence: CASSFHRGTQETQYF. The full variable domain, with the rest looked up from reference TRBV11-2 and TRBJ2-5, is EAGVAQSPRYKIIEKRQSVAFWCNPISGHATLYWYQQILGQGPKLLIQFQNNGVVDDSQLPKDRFSAERLKGVDSTLKIQPAKLEDSAVYLCASSFHRGTQETQYFGPGTRLLVL.

This clone was counted between two and nine times. The genes are TRBV7-3 and TRBJ1-1; D not resolved. The CDR3 has 15 residues. Germline loops: CDR1 SGHTA, CDR2 FQGTGA. The ends were cut back, 0 bases at V and 3 bases at J, with 11 bases in the middle. The CDR3 spells CASSLTPLRDTEAFF. The CDR3 coding sequence is TGTGCCAGCAGCTTAACTCCCCTACGGGACACTGAAGCTTTCTTT.

The chain is built from TRBV15 and TRBJ2-5; D is possibly TRBD2 (6 bases). The CDR3 spans 15 residues. Per the germline V gene, CDR1 is LNHNV and CDR2 is YYDKDF (reference sequence). V lost 1 base, J lost 5 bases, and 14 bases lay in between. CDR3 protein: CATSRVPGAGETQYF. In DNA form, the CDR3 reads TGTGCCACCAGCAGAGTTCCCGGTGCGGGGGAGACCCAGTACTTC.

The chain recombines TRBV4-1 with TRBJ2-4; D is ambiguous. Between the trimmed V and J ends, which lost 0 bases and 0 bases, there was a span of 12 bases. The length of the CDR3 is 17 residues. The germline V gene has CDR1 MGHRA and CDR2 YSYEKL. CDR3 region: CASSQDPVQLAKNIQYF. The CDR3 DNA sequence: TGCGCCAGCAGCCAAGATCCTGTTCAACTAGCCAAAAACATTCAGTACTTC.

This chain links TRBV6-5 with TRBJ2-7; D might be TRBD2 (5 bases). Germline CDR1 reads MNHEY; CDR2 reads SVGAGI. The CDR3 consists of 14 residues. V was clipped by 6 bases and J by 2 bases, with 14 bases between them. DNA of the CDR3: TGTGCCAGCAGGGCTAGCCGTTTGACCTACGAGCAGTACTTC. Protein: CASRASRLTYEQYF.

V gene TRBV5-1 combines with J gene TRBJ1-4; perhaps TRBD1 as D (6 bases). This CDR3 spans 14 amino acids. V was trimmed by 2 bases and J by 7 bases, leaving 12 bases between them. The V gene's germline CDR1 is SGHRS and CDR2 YFSETQ. The CDR3 DNA is TGCGCCAGCAGCTTTAACAGGGTCGGTGAAAAACTGTTTTTT. Its translation is CASSFNRVGEKLFF.